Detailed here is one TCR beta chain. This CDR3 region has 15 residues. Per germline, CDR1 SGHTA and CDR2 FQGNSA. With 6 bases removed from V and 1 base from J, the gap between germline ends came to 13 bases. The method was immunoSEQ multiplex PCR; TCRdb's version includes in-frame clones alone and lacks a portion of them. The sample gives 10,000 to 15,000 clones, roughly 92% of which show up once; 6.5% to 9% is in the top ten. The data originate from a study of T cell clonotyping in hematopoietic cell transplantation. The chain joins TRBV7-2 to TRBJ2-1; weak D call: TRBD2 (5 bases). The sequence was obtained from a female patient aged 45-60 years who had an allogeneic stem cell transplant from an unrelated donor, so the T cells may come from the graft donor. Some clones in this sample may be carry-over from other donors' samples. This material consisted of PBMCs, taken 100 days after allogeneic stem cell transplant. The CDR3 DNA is TGTGCCAGCAGAAAAAGCGGCCCGTCCTACAATGAGCAGTTCTTC. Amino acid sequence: CASRKSGPSYNEQFF.